This TCR beta chain was identified in a study of T-cell reconstitution after alpha-beta-depleted transplantation in children. The CDR3 has 16 amino acids. Germline V lookup: CDR1 SGHTA, CDR2 FQGNSA. Germline trimming cut 5 bases from V and 5 bases from J; bases unmatched to any gene: 9. This sample's TCRbeta library carried unique molecular identifier barcodes. MiXCR, applied by TCRdb to the PCR reads, yields one record per CDR3 protein. The data contain just under 550,000 distinct CDR3 sequences, approximately 20% of them singletons. This clonotype was seen a handful of times. The sample here was PBMCs from the stem cell graft donor, taken from the stem cell graft. The receptor was isolated from a human donor who donated a stem cell graft to a child with acute lymphoblastic leukemia. The chain joins TRBV7-2 to TRBJ2-2, with TRBD1 matching over 9 bases. This CDR3 is CASSAGGTGSTGELFF. As DNA, the CDR3 is TGTGCCAGCAGCGCCGGGGGGACAGGGAGTACCGGGGAGCTGTTTTTT.